The TCR beta chain under discussion was sequenced for a study of blood T cell repertoires in COVID-19. Clones were read by immunoSEQ multiplex PCR, and TCRdb kept only the in-frame ones, dropping some. The sample has approximately 220,000 clones, about 86% seen once. All exposed participants met a person with COVID-19 within 2 weeks before entering the study. V lost 1 base, J lost 5 bases, and 9 bases lay in between. CDR1 SGHVS and CDR2 FQNEAQ come from the germline V gene. The CDR3 runs to 14 residues. Material for sequencing was PBMCs or T cells enriched from blood (not recorded which). The rearrangement links TRBV7-8 to TRBJ1-5; the D gene is possibly TRBD1 (6 bases). The sequence was obtained from a woman in her thirties who had been exposed to COVID-19. This CDR3 is CASSLDGGYQPQHF. CDR3 coding DNA: TGTGCCAGCAGCTTAGATGGGGGCTATCAGCCCCAGCATTTT.